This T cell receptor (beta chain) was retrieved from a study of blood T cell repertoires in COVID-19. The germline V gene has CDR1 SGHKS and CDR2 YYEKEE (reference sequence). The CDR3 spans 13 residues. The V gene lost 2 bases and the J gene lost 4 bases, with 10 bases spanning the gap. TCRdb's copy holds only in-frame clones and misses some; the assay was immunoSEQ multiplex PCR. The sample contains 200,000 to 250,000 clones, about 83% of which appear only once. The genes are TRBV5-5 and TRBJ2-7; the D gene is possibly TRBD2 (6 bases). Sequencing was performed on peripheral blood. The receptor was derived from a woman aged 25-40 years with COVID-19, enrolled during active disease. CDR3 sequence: CASSFGGWYEQYF. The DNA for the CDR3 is TGTGCCAGCAGCTTTGGGGGGTGGTACGAGCAGTACTTC.